This TCR beta chain is from a study of CD8 T cells in Susac syndrome. Regarding the study as a whole: The authors acknowledged that the study's TCR sequencing and HLA analysis involved relatively few individuals.

J was trimmed by 5 bases and V by 2 bases; bases with no gene match: 5. Germline V gene sequence: CDR1 ENHRY, CDR2 SYGVKD. The CDR3 has 14 residues. RNA amounts of about 0.5 to 1 ug underwent reverse transcription with random hexamers. Amplification of TCR beta CDR3 used immunoSEQ multiplex PCR across 54 Vbeta and 13 Jbeta. TCRdb ran MiXCR on the immunoSEQ multiplex PCR reads and lists one entry per CDR3 protein. The sample holds approximately 110,000 distinct CDR3 sequences; over 90% are singletons and the top ten take 0.25% to 0.35%. A remark on this clonotype: The antigen is undetermined.

Source material: CD8+ T cells from PBMCs. The source is a human donor with multiple sclerosis. The V and J genes are TRBV10-3 and TRBJ1-2, with TRBD1 matching over 7 bases. In DNA, the CDR3 is TGTGCCATCAGTGAGGGGACAGTAGCATATGGCTACACCTTC. Translation gives CAISEGTVAYGYTF.